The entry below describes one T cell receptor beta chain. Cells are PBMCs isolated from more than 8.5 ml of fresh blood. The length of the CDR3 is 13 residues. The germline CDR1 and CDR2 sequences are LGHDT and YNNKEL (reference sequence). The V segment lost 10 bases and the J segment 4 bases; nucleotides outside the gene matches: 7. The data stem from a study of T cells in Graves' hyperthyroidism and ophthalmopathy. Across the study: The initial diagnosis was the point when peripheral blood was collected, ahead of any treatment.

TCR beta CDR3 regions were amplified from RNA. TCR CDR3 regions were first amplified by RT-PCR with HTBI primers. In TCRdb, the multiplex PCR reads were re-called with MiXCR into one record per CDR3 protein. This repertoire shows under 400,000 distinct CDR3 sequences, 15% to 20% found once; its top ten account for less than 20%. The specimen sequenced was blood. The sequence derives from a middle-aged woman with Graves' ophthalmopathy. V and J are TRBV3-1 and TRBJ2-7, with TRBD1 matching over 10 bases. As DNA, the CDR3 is TGTGCCACCACGGACAGGGGGAGTTACGAGCAGTACTTC. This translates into CATTDRGSYEQYF.